The 22 T cell receptor beta chains reported below all come from one sample, sequenced in a study of identical twins. TCRdb re-called the 5' RACE reads through MiXCR, storing one row per CDR3 protein. The table lists 460,000 or so distinct CDR3 sequences, 12% to 15% of them singletons. Separately, the same data were catalogued under a study of yellow fever vaccine responses in identical twins.

Material: CD4+ T cells sorted from blood. These receptors originate from a woman younger than 35 in good health.

The gene calls are TRBV19 and TRBJ1-5; 12 nucleotides match TRBD1. This CDR3 region has 14 residues. The germline CDR1 and CDR2 sequences are LNHDA and SQIVND (reference sequence). Unmatched junction bases numbered 6, after V lost 9 bases and J lost 6 bases. In DNA form, the CDR3 reads TGTGCCAGCACCGGGGACAGGGGGCCTCAGCCCCAGCATTTT. Translated: CASTGDRGPQPQHF. Filled out from reference TRBV19 and TRBJ1-5, the complete variable domain reads DGGITQSPKYLFRKEGQNVTLSCEQNLNHDAMYWYRQDPGQGLRLIYYSQIVNDFQKGDIAEGYSVSREKKESFPLTVTSAQKNPTAFYLCASTGDRGPQPQHFGDGTRLSIL.

This clonotype was counted at least ten times. This chain joins TRBV5-1 and TRBJ2-1, with unresolved D. CDR3 size: 13 residues. Germline V CDR1 and CDR2: SGHRS, YFSETQ. The V end was cut by 0 bases, the J end by 4 bases, with 5 bases between. CDR3 amino acids: CASSLEQYNEQFF. CDR3 in DNA: TGCGCCAGCAGCTTGGAACAGTACAATGAGCAGTTCTTC.

This clonotype was seen more than once but under ten times. The rearrangement joins TRBV11-1 to TRBJ2-7, with a possible D match to TRBD2 (7 bases). From germline, CDR1 is SGHAT and CDR2 FQDESV (reference sequence). This CDR3 region has 18 residues. Trimming removed 4 bases from V and 3 bases from J, with 25 bases in between. CDR3 nucleotide sequence: TGTGCCAGCAGCTCCTTTGCGGGGGCCTGGAAGTTTCACTACGAGCAGTACTTC. The encoded protein is CASSSFAGAWKFHYEQYF.

There are a few counts of this clonotype. The chain has TRBV3-1 and TRBJ2-1; D gene uncertain. The CDR3 consists of 12 residues. Trimming stripped 1 base from V and 6 bases from J, with 4 bases between. Looked up from germline, CDR1 is LGHDT and CDR2 is YNNKEL (reference sequence). The CDR3 spells CASSQARNEQFF. CDR3 sequence (DNA): TGTGCCAGCAGCCAAGCGCGCAATGAGCAGTTCTTC.

This chain links TRBV20-1 with TRBJ1-1, with D perhaps TRBD1 (6 bases). The CDR3 totals 15 residues. Germline V lookup: CDR1 DFQATT, CDR2 SNEGSKA (reference sequence). V lost 4 bases and J 0 bases, leaving 15 bases between the germline ends. CDR3 nucleotide sequence: TGCAGTGCTAAACCGGGACAACTCATGAACACTGAAGCTTTCTTT. This sequence encodes CSAKPGQLMNTEAFF.

This clonotype was found a few times. The chain has TRBV18 and TRBJ2-3; 7 nucleotides match TRBD2. This CDR3 has 14 amino acids. V lost 6 bases to trimming and J lost 2 bases; unmatched junction nucleotides: 5. Per the germline V gene, CDR1 is KGHSH and CDR2 is LQKENI. This CDR3 reads CASSEGLSTDTQYF. The DNA of the CDR3 is TGTGCCAGCTCCGAGGGACTATCCACAGATACGCAGTATTTT.

This clonotype was recorded a few times. The chain couples TRBV20-1 to TRBJ2-1, with a possible D match to TRBD1 (6 bases). Looked up from germline, CDR1 is DFQATT and CDR2 is SNEGSKA (reference sequence). CDR3 size: 15 residues. The V end was cut by 0 bases, the J end by 6 bases, with 15 bases between. The DNA for the CDR3 is TGCAGTGCTAGAGATCGAACAGGGCAACGCAATGAGCAGTTCTTC. As protein: CSARDRTGQRNEQFF.

This clonotype was detected only a few times. V and J are TRBV6-7 and TRBJ2-2, with 9 positions matching TRBD1. TRBV6-7 is an ORF, with its function uncertain. This CDR3 is built from 17 residues. Trimming cost V 2 bases and J 3 bases; bases outside gene matches: 7. CDR3 in amino acids: CASSYIPGQGDTGELFF. The CDR3 DNA follows: TGTGCCAGCAGTTACATACCGGGACAGGGCGACACCGGGGAGCTGTTTTTT.

This clonotype has ten or more counts. CDR3 in DNA: TGCAGCGTTGAGGCAGTCAACTATGGCTACACCTTC. Translation: CSVEAVNYGYTF. The chain uses TRBV29-1 and TRBJ1-2; the D is unclear. Germline lookup yields CDR1 SQVTM and CDR2 ANQGSEA. The CDR3 consists of 12 residues. V was cut by 3 bases and J by 2 bases, with 7 bases left in between.

The chain combines TRBV2 with TRBJ2-1; 9 positions agree with TRBD2. CDR1 and CDR2 from the germline V gene are SNHLY and FYNNEI. V was clipped by 4 bases and J by 0 bases; unmatched bases: 4. CDR3 length equals 16 residues. Written as DNA, the CDR3 is TGTGCCAGCAGTGCTAGACTAGCGGCCTCCTACAATGAGCAGTTCTTC. It translates to CASSARLAASYNEQFF.

This clonotype was recorded a few times. The V gene is TRBV6-5, the J gene TRBJ2-7; 11 bases are a match to TRBD1. The CDR3 is 15 residues long. V dropped 2 bases and J dropped 6; count of bases not matched to a gene: 6. The germline gives CDR1 MNHEY, CDR2 SVGAGI. The CDR3 is CASSYPGTGGGEQYF. The CDR3 coding sequence is TGTGCCAGCAGTTACCCCGGGACAGGGGGAGGCGAGCAGTACTTC.

This clonotype occurred a few times. The chain combines TRBV12-3 or TRBV12-4 with TRBJ2-2; 8 nucleotides agree with TRBD2. V was pared by 8 bases and J by 6 bases, with 11 bases of the junction left unmatched. The CDR3 runs 15 residues. CDR3 protein: CASCWGGLDPGELFF. The DNA of the CDR3 is TGTGCCAGCTGCTGGGGGGGACTAGATCCCGGGGAGCTGTTTTTT.

The chain employs TRBV29-1 and TRBJ2-3, with 7 bases aligning to TRBD1. Germline CDR1 SQVTM, CDR2 ANQGSEA. V lost 7 bases and J lost 1; bases outside the gene matches: 5. The CDR3 consists of 13 residues. The CDR3 region is CSEVTGGTDTQYF. Written as DNA, the CDR3 is TGCAGCGAAGTAACAGGGGGCACAGATACGCAGTATTTT.

The CDR3 sequence: CASRWTSGGTGTDTQYF. DNA for the CDR3: TGTGCCAGTAGATGGACTAGCGGGGGGACTGGCACAGATACGCAGTATTTT. J is TRBJ2-3 and V is TRBV19; the match to TRBD2 covers 14 bases. J lost 1 base, V lost 6 bases, and 6 bases had no gene match. The CDR3 loop spans 17 amino acids. CDR1 LNHDA and CDR2 SQIVND come from the germline V gene (reference sequence).

The chain employs TRBV7-9 and TRBJ1-2; 7 bases line up with TRBD1. The CDR3 runs to 15 residues. J was trimmed by 2 bases and V by 3 bases; bases with no gene match: 6. Germline V gives CDR1 SEHNR, CDR2 FQNEAQ (reference sequence). The CDR3 region has the DNA TGTGCCAGCAGCTTCCGGGACAGAACAAACTATGGCTACACCTTC. It translates to CASSFRDRTNYGYTF.

The V call is TRBV18, the J call TRBJ2-7; TRBD2 matches 11 bases. J lost 2 bases, V lost 6 bases, and 6 bases had no gene match. Germline-derived CDR1 and CDR2 are KGHSH and LQKENI. This CDR3 comprises 15 residues. The CDR3 sequence: CASSPRLAGTYEQYF. The CDR3 nucleotides read TGTGCCAGCTCTCCTAGACTAGCGGGGACCTACGAGCAGTACTTC.

The chain carries TRBV20-1 and TRBJ2-3; tentatively, D is TRBD1 (5 bases). The germline V gene has CDR1 DFQATT and CDR2 SNEGSKA (reference sequence). V lost 1 base and J 7 bases, leaving 12 bases between the germline ends. This CDR3 has 13 amino acids. The CDR3 DNA is TGCAGTGCTAGAGTGTCAGGGCGGAATACGCAGTATTTT. Encoded protein: CSARVSGRNTQYF.

This chain links TRBV9 with TRBJ1-5; D remains ambiguous. Trimming cost V 0 bases and J 7 bases, with 17 bases left between them. This CDR3 has 16 amino acids. The germline gives CDR1 SGDLS, CDR2 YYNGEE. The CDR3: CASSVGVGGGLQPQHF. The CDR3 nucleotides are TGTGCCAGCAGCGTAGGGGTAGGAGGAGGGCTCCAGCCCCAGCATTTT.

This clonotype came up a few times. The genes are TRBV5-4 and TRBJ2-1, with 13 bases lining up with TRBD2. J gave up 7 bases and V 4 bases, and 8 bases lay outside the gene matches. Per germline, CDR1 SGHNT and CDR2 YYREEE (reference sequence). The CDR3 has 16 residues. DNA for the CDR3: TGTGCCAGCAGCGTGGGGACTAGCGGGAAAGTGAATGAGCAGTTCTTC. It translates to CASSVGTSGKVNEQFF.

The chain joins TRBV28 to TRBJ2-2; possible D gene TRBD2, 5 bases. This CDR3 has 14 residues. Trimming removed 7 bases at V and 4 bases at J, with 13 bases between. The germline gives CDR1 MDHEN, CDR2 SYDVKM. CDR3 amino acids: CASTARGITGELFF. CDR3 in DNA: TGTGCCAGCACCGCCCGGGGTATCACCGGGGAGCTGTTTTTT.

This clonotype was observed a few times. The chain has TRBV15 and TRBJ1-3; D gene uncertain. The CDR3 runs to 15 residues. Germline V gene lookup returns CDR1 LNHNV and CDR2 YYDKDF (reference sequence). The V and J ends lost 0 bases and 4 bases respectively, with 10 bases between them. The CDR3 DNA reads as TGTGCCACCAGCAGAGATGGTTCCTCCGGAAACACCATATATTTT. Translating it yields CATSRDGSSGNTIYF.

This rearrangement joins TRBV20-1 to TRBJ2-1; tentatively, D is TRBD2 (5 bases). The germline V gene has CDR1 DFQATT and CDR2 SNEGSKA (reference sequence). CDR3 length: 12 residues. V was trimmed by 7 bases and J by 7 bases, leaving 14 bases between them. The CDR3 nucleotides are TGCAGTGTCCTGTATGGACTTAATGAGCAGTTCTTC. This codes for CSVLYGLNEQFF.